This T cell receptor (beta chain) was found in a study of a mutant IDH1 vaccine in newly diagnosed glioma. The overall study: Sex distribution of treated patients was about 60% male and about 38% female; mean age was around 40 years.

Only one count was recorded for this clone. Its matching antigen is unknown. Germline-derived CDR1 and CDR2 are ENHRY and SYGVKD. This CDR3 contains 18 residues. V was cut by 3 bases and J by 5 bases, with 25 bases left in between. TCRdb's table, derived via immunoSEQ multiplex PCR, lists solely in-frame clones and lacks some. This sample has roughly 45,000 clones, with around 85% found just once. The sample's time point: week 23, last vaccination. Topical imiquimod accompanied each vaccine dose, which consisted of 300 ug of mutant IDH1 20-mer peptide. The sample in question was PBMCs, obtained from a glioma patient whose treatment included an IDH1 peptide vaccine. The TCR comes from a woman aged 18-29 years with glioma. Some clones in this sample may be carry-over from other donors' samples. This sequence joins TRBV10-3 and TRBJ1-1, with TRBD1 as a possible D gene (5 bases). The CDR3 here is CAISESMADRGRRTEAFF. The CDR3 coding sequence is TGTGCCATCAGTGAATCCATGGCGGATAGGGGCCGGCGAACTGAAGCTTTCTTT.